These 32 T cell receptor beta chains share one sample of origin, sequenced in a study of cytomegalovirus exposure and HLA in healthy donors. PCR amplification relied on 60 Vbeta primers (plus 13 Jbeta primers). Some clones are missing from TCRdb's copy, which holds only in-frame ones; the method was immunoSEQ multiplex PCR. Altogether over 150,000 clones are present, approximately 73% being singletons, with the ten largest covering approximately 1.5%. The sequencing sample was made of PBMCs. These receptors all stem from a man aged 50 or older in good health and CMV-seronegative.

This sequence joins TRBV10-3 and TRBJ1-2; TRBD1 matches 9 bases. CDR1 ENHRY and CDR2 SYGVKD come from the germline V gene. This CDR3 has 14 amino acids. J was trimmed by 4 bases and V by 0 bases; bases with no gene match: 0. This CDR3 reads CAISESTGGYGYTF. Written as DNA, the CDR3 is TGTGCCATCAGTGAGTCGACAGGGGGCTATGGCTACACCTTC.

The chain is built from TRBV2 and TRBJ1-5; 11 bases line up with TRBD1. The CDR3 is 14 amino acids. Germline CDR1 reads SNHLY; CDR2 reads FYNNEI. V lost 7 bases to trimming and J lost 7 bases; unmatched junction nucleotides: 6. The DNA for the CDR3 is TGTGCCAGCAAGCCCGGGACAGGGGGGCAGCCCCAGCATTTT. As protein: CASKPGTGGQPQHF. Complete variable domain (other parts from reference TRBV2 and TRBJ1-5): EPEVTQTPSHQVTQMGQEVILRCVPISNHLYFYWYRQILGQKVEFLVSFYNNEISEKSEIFDDQFSVERPDGSNFTLKIRSTKLEDSAMYFCASKPGTGGQPQHFGDGTRLSIL.

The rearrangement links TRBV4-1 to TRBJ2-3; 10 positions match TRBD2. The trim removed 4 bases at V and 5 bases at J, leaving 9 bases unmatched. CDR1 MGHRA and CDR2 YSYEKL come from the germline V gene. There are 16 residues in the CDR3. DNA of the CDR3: TGCGCCAGCAGCCCCCGGAGCGGGGGGGTGGGAGATACGCAGTATTTT. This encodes CASSPRSGGVGDTQYF.

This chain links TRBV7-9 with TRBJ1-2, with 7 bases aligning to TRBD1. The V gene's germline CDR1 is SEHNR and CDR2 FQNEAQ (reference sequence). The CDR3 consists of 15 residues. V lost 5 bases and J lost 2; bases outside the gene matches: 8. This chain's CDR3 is CASSAAGTENYGYTF. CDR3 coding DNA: TGTGCCAGCAGCGCCGCCGGGACAGAGAACTATGGCTACACCTTC. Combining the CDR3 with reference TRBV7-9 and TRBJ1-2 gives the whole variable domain DTGVSQNPRHKITKRGQNVTFRCDPISEHNRLYWYRQTLGQGPEFLTYFQNEAQLEKSRLLSDRFSAERPKGSFSTLEIQRTEQGDSAMYLCASSAAGTENYGYTFGSGTRLTVV.

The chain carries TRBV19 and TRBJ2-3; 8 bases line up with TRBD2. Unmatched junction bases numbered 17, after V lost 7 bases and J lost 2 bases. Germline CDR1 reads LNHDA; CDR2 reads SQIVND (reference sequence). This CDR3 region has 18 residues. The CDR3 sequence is CASTARGGSGAFTDTQYF. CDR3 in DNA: TGTGCCAGTACCGCAAGAGGAGGTAGCGGGGCCTTCACAGATACGCAGTATTTT.

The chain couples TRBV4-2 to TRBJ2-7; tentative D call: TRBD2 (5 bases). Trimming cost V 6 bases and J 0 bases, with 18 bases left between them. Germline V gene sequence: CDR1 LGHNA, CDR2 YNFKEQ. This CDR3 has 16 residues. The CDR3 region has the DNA TGTGCCAGCAGGGAAAGCGGCGCAGGCGCCTCCTACGAGCAGTACTTC. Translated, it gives CASRESGAGASYEQYF.

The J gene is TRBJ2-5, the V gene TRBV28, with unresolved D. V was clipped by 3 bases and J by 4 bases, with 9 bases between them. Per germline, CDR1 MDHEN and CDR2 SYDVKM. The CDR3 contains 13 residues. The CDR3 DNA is TGTGCCAGCAGTTTGGGCTTACCAGAGACCCAGTACTTC. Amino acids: CASSLGLPETQYF.

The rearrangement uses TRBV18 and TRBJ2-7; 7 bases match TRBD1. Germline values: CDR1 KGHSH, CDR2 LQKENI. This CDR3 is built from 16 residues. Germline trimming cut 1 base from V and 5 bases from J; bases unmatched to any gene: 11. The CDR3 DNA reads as TGTGCCAGCTCACCACTGGGGGACAGCCGGGCTAACGAGCAGTACTTC. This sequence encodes CASSPLGDSRANEQYF. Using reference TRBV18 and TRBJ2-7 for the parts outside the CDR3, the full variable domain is NAGVMQNPRHLVRRRGQEARLRCSPMKGHSHVYWYRQLPEEGLKFMVYLQKENIIDESGMPKERFSAEFPKEGPSILRIQQVVRGDSAAYFCASSPLGDSRANEQYFGPGTRLTVT.

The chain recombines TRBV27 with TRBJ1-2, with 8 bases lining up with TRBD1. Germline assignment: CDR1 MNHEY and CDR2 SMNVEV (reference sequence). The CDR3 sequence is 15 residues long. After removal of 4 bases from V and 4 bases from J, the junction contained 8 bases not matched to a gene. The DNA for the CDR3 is TGTGCCAGCAGTTCCCCCCGGACAGGGTTCTATGGCTACACCTTC. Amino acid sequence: CASSSPRTGFYGYTF.

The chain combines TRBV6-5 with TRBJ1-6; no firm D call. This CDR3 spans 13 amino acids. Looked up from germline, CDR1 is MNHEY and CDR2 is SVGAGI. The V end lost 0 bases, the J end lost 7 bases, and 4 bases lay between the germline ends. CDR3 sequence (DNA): TGTGCCAGCAGTTACTCGACAAATTCACCCCTCCACTTT. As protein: CASSYSTNSPLHF.

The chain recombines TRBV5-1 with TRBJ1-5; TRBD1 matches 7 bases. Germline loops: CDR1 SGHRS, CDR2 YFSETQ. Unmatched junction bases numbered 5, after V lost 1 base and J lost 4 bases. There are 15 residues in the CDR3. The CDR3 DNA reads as TGCGCCAGCAGCTTGACAGGGGCCCAGAATCAGCCCCAGCATTTT. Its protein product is CASSLTGAQNQPQHF.

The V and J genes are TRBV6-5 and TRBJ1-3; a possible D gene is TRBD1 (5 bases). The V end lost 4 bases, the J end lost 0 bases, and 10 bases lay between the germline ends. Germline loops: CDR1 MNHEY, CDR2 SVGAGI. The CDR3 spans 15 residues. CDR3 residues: CASSSDSNSGNTIYF. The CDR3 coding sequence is TGTGCCAGCAGTTCCGACAGTAACTCTGGAAACACCATATATTTT.

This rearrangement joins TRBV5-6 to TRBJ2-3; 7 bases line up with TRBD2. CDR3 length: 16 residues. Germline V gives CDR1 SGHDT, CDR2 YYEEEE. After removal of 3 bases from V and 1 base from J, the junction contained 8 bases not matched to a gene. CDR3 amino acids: CASSSGSLAGTDTQYF. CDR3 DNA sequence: TGTGCCAGCAGCTCCGGAAGTCTAGCGGGCACAGATACGCAGTATTTT.

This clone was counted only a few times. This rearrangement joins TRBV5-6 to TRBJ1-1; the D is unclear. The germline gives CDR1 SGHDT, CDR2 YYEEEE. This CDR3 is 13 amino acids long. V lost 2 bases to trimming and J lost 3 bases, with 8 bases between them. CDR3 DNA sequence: TGTGCCAGCAGCTTACTGGAGGACACTGAAGCTTTCTTT. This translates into CASSLLEDTEAFF.

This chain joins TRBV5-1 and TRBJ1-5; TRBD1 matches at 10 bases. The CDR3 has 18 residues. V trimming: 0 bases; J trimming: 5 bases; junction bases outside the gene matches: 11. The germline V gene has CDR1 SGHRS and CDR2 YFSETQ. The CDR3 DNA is TGCGCCAGCAGCTTGGGTTCTCGGACAGGGGGTAGGGATCAGCCCCAGCATTTT. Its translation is CASSLGSRTGGRDQPQHF. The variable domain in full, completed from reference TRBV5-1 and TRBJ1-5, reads KAGVTQTPRYLIKTRGQQVTLSCSPISGHRSVSWYQQTPGQGLQFLFEYFSETQRNKGNFPGRFSGRQFSNSRSEMNVSTLELGDSALYLCASSLGSRTGGRDQPQHFGDGTRLSIL.

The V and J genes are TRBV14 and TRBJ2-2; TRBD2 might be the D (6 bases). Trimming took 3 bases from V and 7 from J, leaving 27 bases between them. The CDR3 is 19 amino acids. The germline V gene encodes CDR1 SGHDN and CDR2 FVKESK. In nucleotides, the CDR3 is TGTGCCAGCAGCCACGCACCGGGACTTAAAGGACGAGGGAGCGGGGAGCTGTTTTTT. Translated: CASSHAPGLKGRGSGELFF.

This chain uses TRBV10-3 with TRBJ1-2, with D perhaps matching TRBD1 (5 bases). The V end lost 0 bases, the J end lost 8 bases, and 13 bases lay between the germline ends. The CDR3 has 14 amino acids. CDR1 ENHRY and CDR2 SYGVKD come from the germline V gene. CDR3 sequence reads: CAISESQGYIGYTF. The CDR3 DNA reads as TGTGCCATCAGTGAGTCTCAGGGTTACATAGGCTACACCTTC.

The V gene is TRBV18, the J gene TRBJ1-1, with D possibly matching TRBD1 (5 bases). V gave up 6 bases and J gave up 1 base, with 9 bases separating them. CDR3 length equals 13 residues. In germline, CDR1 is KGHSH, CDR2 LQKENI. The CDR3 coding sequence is TGTGCCAGCTCTCTCGGACAGAACACTGAAGCTTTCTTT. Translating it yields CASSLGQNTEAFF.

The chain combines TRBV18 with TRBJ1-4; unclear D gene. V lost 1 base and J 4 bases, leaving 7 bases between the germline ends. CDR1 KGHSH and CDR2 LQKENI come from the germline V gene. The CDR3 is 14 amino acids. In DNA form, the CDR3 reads TGTGCCAGCTCACCACAGTCAGTTAATGAAAAACTGTTTTTT. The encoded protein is CASSPQSVNEKLFF. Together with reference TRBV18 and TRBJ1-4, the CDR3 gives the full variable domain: NAGVMQNPRHLVRRRGQEARLRCSPMKGHSHVYWYRQLPEEGLKFMVYLQKENIIDESGMPKERFSAEFPKEGPSILRIQQVVRGDSAAYFCASSPQSVNEKLFFGSGTQLSVL.

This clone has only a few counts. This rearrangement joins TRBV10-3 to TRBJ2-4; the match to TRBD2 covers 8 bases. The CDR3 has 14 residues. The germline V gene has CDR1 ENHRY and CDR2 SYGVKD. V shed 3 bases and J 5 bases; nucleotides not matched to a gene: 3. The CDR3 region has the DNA TGTGCCATCAGTGAATCGGGGGGGGAAAACATTCAGTACTTC. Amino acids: CAISESGGENIQYF.

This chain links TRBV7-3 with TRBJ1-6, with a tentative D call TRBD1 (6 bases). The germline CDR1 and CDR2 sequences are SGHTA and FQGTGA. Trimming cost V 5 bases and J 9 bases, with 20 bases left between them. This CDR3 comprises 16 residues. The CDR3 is CASSPNSPGVFSPLHF. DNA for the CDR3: TGTGCCAGCAGCCCCAATAGTCCAGGGGTCTTTTCACCCCTCCACTTT.

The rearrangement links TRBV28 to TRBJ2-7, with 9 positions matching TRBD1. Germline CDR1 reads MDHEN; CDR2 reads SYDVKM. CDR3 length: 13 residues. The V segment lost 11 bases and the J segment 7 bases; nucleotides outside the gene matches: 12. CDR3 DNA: TGTGCCGCCGCCCGGGACAGGGTTGGGGAGCAGTACTTC. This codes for CAAARDRVGEQYF.

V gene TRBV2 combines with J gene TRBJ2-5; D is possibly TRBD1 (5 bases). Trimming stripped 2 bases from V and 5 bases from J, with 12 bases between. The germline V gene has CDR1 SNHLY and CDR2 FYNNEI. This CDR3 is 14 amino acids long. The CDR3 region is CASSERQGGETQYF. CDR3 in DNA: TGTGCCAGCAGTGAAAGGCAGGGCGGCGAGACCCAGTACTTC.

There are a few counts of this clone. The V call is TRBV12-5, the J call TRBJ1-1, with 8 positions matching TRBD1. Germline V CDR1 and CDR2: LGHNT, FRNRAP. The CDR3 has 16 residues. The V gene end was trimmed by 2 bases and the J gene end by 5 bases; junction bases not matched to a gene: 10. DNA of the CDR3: TGTGCTAGTGGTTTGATCCCGACAGGGGCGAAGACTGAAGCTTTCTTT. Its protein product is CASGLIPTGAKTEAFF. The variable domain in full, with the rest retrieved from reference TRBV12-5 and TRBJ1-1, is DARVTQTPRHKVTEMGQEVTMRCQPILGHNTVFWYRQTMMQGLELLAYFRNRAPLDDSGMPKDRFSAEMPDATLATLKIQPSEPRDSAVYFCASGLIPTGAKTEAFFGQGTRLTVV.

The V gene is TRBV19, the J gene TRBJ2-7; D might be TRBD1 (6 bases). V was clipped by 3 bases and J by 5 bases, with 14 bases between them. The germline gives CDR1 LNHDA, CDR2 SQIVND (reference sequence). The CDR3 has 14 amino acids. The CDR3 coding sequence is TGTGCCAGTAGTATTGGGCAGGGGTTGGACGAGCAGTACTTC. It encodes CASSIGQGLDEQYF.

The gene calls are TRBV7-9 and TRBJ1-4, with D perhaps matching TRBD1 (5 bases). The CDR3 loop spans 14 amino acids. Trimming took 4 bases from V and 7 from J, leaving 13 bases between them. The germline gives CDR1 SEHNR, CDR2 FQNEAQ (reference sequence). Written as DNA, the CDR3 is TGTGCCAGCAGCTCCACCGGGGGGAGTGAAAAACTGTTTTTT. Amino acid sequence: CASSSTGGSEKLFF. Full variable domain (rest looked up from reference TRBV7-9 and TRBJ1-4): DTGVSQNPRHKITKRGQNVTFRCDPISEHNRLYWYRQTLGQGPEFLTYFQNEAQLEKSRLLSDRFSAERPKGSFSTLEIQRTEQGDSAMYLCASSSTGGSEKLFFGSGTQLSVL.

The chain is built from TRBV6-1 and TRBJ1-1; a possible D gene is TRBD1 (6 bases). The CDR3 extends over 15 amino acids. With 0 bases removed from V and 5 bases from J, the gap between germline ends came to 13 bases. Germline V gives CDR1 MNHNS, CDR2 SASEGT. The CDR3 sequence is CASSEAFTGITEAFF. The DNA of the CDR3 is TGTGCCAGCAGTGAAGCGTTCACAGGGATAACTGAAGCTTTCTTT.

The CDR3: CASSPLGGGSDTQYF. The CDR3 bases are TGTGCCAGCAGCCCTCTGGGCGGGGGCTCAGATACGCAGTATTTT. The J gene is TRBJ2-3, the V gene TRBV7-3, with a possible D match to TRBD2 (7 bases). The CDR3 contains 15 residues. Germline loops: CDR1 SGHTA, CDR2 FQGTGA. V lost 5 bases and J 4 bases, leaving 16 bases between the germline ends. Looking up the rest from reference TRBV7-3 and TRBJ2-3 gives the full variable domain: GAGVSQTPSNKVTEKGKYVELRCDPISGHTALYWYRQSLGQGPEFLIYFQGTGAADDSGLPNDRFFAVRPEGSVSTLKIQRTERGDSAVYLCASSPLGGGSDTQYFGPGTRLTVL.

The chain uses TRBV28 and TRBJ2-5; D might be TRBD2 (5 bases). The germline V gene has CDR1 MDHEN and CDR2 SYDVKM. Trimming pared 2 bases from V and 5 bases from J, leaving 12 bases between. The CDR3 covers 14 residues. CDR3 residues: CASSLDDQRETQYF. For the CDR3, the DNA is TGTGCCAGCAGTTTAGACGACCAGCGGGAGACCCAGTACTTC. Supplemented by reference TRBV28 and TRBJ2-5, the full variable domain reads DVKVTQSSRYLVKRTGEKVFLECVQDMDHENMFWYRQDPGLGLRLIYFSYDVKMKEKGDIPEGYSVSREKKERFSLILESASTNQTSMYLCASSLDDQRETQYFGPGTRLLVL.

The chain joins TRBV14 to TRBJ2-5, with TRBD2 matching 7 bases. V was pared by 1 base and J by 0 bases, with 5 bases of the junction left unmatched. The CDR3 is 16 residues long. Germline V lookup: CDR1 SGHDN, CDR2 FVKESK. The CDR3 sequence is CASSQGWRGNQETQYF. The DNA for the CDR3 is TGTGCCAGCAGCCAAGGCTGGCGGGGGAACCAAGAGACCCAGTACTTC.

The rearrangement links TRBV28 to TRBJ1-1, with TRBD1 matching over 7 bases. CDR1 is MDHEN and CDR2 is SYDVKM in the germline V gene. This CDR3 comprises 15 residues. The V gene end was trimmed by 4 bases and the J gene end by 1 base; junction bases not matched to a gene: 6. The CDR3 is CASSSYRGSNTEAFF. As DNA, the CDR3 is TGTGCCAGCAGTTCTTACAGGGGCTCGAACACTGAAGCTTTCTTT. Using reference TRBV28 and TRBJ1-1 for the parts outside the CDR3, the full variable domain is DVKVTQSSRYLVKRTGEKVFLECVQDMDHENMFWYRQDPGLGLRLIYFSYDVKMKEKGDIPEGYSVSREKKERFSLILESASTNQTSMYLCASSSYRGSNTEAFFGQGTRLTVV.

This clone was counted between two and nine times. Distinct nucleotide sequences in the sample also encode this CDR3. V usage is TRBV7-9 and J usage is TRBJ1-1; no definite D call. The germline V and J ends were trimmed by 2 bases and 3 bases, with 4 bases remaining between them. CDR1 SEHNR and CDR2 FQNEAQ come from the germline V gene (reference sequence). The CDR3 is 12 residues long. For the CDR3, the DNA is TGTGCCAGCAGCTTACGGGACACTGAAGCTTTCTTT. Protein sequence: CASSLRDTEAFF.